The clone carrying this T cell receptor beta chain is labeled as medium-sized (0.01 to 0.1%). The target antigen is unknown. Germline CDR1 LNHDA, CDR2 SQIVND (reference sequence). The V gene lost 5 bases and the J gene lost 6 bases, with 23 bases spanning the gap. This CDR3 is built from 17 residues. Original methodology: Matching published virus-specific TCRB sequences was rare for patient CD8+ clones that were larger than 1%. The data were produced by immunoSEQ multiplex PCR, yet TCRdb's version contains in-frame clones alone and is incomplete. The V and J calls and clone size were taken over from that table, and D and trimming were inferred from the DNA. The table records 10,000 to 13,000 clones, approximately 71% of them present only once. The sample is drawn from a study of somatic mutations in cytotoxic T cells in rheumatoid arthritis. Study-wide results and limits: It was in rheumatoid arthritis patients, but not in healthy controls, that CD8+ clonality increased with age. Antigen targets of the expanded CD8+ clones remained unidentified. Rheumatoid arthritis patients showed slight TRBV07 underrepresentation, and this was not adjusted for multiple comparisons.

The chain carries TRBV19 and TRBJ1-5; the D is unclear. The source of this sequence is an adult with rheumatoid arthritis. Material for sequencing was CD8+ T cells sorted from blood. The CDR3 spells CASSPRGEVIIPQPQHF. The CDR3 DNA sequence: TGTGCCAGTAGTCCCCGAGGTGAAGTTATAATCCCTCAGCCCCAGCATTTT.